The 25 T cell receptor beta chains listed next were all sequenced from one sample in a study of blood T cell repertoires in COVID-19. This table comes from immunoSEQ multiplex PCR, and its TCRdb copy is limited to in-frame clones, with some not included. The sample contains tens of thousands of clones, more than 80% of which appear only once. Sequencing was performed on peripheral blood. These receptors were taken from a woman of 80 years or more with active or convalescent COVID-19.

About this clone: The same CDR3 arises from other DNA sequences in this sample as well. The rearrangement links TRBV14 to TRBJ2-1; 7 bases match TRBD1. CDR3 size: 14 residues. Germline lookup yields CDR1 SGHDN and CDR2 FVKESK. V lost 1 base to trimming and J lost 4 bases; unmatched junction nucleotides: 1. CDR3 sequence reads: CASSQVGQYNEQFF. CDR3 in DNA: TGTGCCAGCAGCCAAGTGGGACAGTACAATGAGCAGTTCTTC.

The CDR3: CASSYSGNTGELFF. The CDR3 nucleotides read TGTGCCAGCAGTTATAGCGGGAACACCGGGGAGCTGTTTTTT. This rearrangement joins TRBV27 to TRBJ2-2, with D perhaps matching TRBD2 (6 bases). The CDR3 extends over 14 amino acids. Germline V gene lookup returns CDR1 MNHEY and CDR2 SMNVEV (reference sequence). V lost 4 bases and J lost 1, with 7 bases in between.

V gene TRBV24-1 combines with J gene TRBJ2-6, with 7 bases fitting TRBD2. The CDR3 totals 24 residues. V lost 3 bases to trimming and J lost 0 bases; unmatched junction nucleotides: 25. The germline V gene encodes CDR1 KGHDR and CDR2 SFDVKD. CDR3 protein: CATSDRGDWVLDDTDLSGANVLTF. Here the CDR3 DNA reads TGTGCCACCAGTGATCGGGGGGATTGGGTACTGGATGATACTGACCTCTCTGGGGCCAACGTCCTGACTTTC.

This clone was detected only once. The identical CDR3 is also encoded by other nucleotide sequences in the sample. V gene TRBV19 combines with J gene TRBJ2-3; the match to TRBD1 covers 8 bases. CDR1 and CDR2 (germline): LNHDA, SQIVND (reference sequence). The CDR3 covers 16 residues. Losses at the gene ends were 6 bases for V and 3 bases for J; bases not matched to a gene: 11. CDR3 residues: CASRLSRTGLTDTQYF. The CDR3 bases are TGTGCCAGTAGACTATCGAGGACAGGGTTGACAGATACGCAGTATTTT.

The chain links TRBV7-2 to TRBJ2-1; D is undetermined. The germline CDR1 and CDR2 sequences are SGHTA and FQGNSA. With 6 bases removed from V and 6 bases from J, the gap between germline ends came to 15 bases. There are 14 residues in the CDR3. The CDR3 nucleotides read TGTGCCAGCAGTCAGGTTAACCTCGGCAATGAGCAGTTCTTC. Its protein product is CASSQVNLGNEQFF. The full variable domain, in which reference TRBV7-2 and TRBJ2-1 provide the parts outside the CDR3, is GAGVSQSPSNKVTEKGKDVELRCDPISGHTALYWYRQSLGQGLEFLIYFQGNSAPDKSGLPSDRFSAERTGGSVSTLTIQRTQQEDSAVYLCASSQVNLGNEQFFGPGTRLTVL.

The genes are TRBV6-7 and TRBJ2-7; TRBD1 matches at 7 bases. TRBV6-7 is noted as an ORF with a role that remains uncertain. The CDR3 covers 14 residues. V lost 5 bases to trimming and J lost 3 bases; unmatched junction nucleotides: 7. CDR3 bases: TGTGCCAGCAGTAAAAGGACAGGCTACTACGAGCAGTACTTC. Translating it yields CASSKRTGYYEQYF.

The chain links TRBV7-2 to TRBJ1-1; D remains unclear. V lost 5 bases to trimming and J lost 5 bases, with 15 bases between them. The CDR3 runs to 14 residues. Germline CDR1 is SGHTA and CDR2 is FQGNSA. For the CDR3, the DNA is TGTGCCAGCAGCCCTAAGACGGGTAGTACTGAAGCTTTCTTT. Its translation: CASSPKTGSTEAFF.

This rearrangement joins TRBV28 to TRBJ2-6, with 8 bases fitting TRBD1. The CDR3 spans 14 residues. The ends lost 11 bases at V and 4 bases at J; junction bases unmatched: 7. Per germline, CDR1 MDHEN and CDR2 SYDVKM. CDR3 loop: CACTGGSGANVLTF. The CDR3 nucleotides read TGTGCCTGTACAGGGGGGTCCGGGGCCAACGTCCTGACTTTC. Variable domain in full (rest from reference TRBV28 and TRBJ2-6): DVKVTQSSRYLVKRTGEKVFLECVQDMDHENMFWYRQDPGLGLRLIYFSYDVKMKEKGDIPEGYSVSREKKERFSLILESASTNQTSMYLCACTGGSGANVLTFGAGSRLTVL.

A note on this clone: Other DNA sequences in the sample encode the same CDR3. The rearrangement uses TRBV2 and TRBJ1-5; 7 bases are shared with TRBD1. Trimming removed 7 bases from V and 1 base from J; junction bases left unmatched: 4. Germline V gene sequence: CDR1 SNHLY, CDR2 FYNNEI. This CDR3 comprises 14 residues. CDR3 bases: TGTGCCAGCACCTCGGGACAGAGCAATCAGCCCCAGCATTTT. Its translation: CASTSGQSNQPQHF.

This chain joins TRBV27 and TRBJ2-7, with D possibly TRBD1 on 5 matching bases. The V and J ends lost 6 bases and 3 bases respectively, with 21 bases between them. Germline lookup yields CDR1 MNHEY and CDR2 SMNVEV (reference sequence). The CDR3 is made up of 16 amino acids. The CDR3: CASRPTDSSMGYEQYF. The CDR3 nucleotides are TGTGCCAGCAGACCGACCGACAGCTCGATGGGCTACGAGCAGTACTTC.

As regards this clone: Other nucleotide sequences in the sample specify the same CDR3. The chain is built from TRBV18 and TRBJ2-7; no clear D gene. V gave up 2 bases and J gave up 2 bases, with 7 bases separating them. This CDR3 is 13 amino acids long. Germline CDR1 and CDR2: KGHSH and LQKENI. As DNA, the CDR3 is TGTGCCAGCTCACCAGCTGGAGCCTACGAGCAGTACTTC. This translates into CASSPAGAYEQYF.

This chain uses TRBV15 with TRBJ1-5; unclear D gene. This CDR3 comprises 14 residues. The germline gives CDR1 LNHNV, CDR2 YYDKDF (reference sequence). The ends were cut back, 6 bases at V and 5 bases at J, with 14 bases in the middle. CDR3 sequence: CATRTGREHQPQHF. The CDR3 DNA sequence: TGTGCCACCAGGACCGGCCGGGAACATCAGCCCCAGCATTTT.

This chain connects TRBV5-1 to TRBJ2-1; D is ambiguous. Trimming removed 2 bases from V and 0 bases from J, with 9 bases in between. The CDR3 length is 15 residues. The germline CDR1 and CDR2 sequences are SGHRS and YFSETQ. This chain's CDR3 is CASSLGAASYNEQFF. For the CDR3, the DNA is TGCGCCAGCAGCTTAGGCGCGGCCTCCTACAATGAGCAGTTCTTC. The complete variable domain, with remaining parts taken from reference TRBV5-1 and TRBJ2-1, reads KAGVTQTPRYLIKTRGQQVTLSCSPISGHRSVSWYQQTPGQGLQFLFEYFSETQRNKGNFPGRFSGRQFSNSRSEMNVSTLELGDSALYLCASSLGAASYNEQFFGPGTRLTVL.

The chain has TRBV7-9 and TRBJ2-5; tentatively, D is TRBD1 (6 bases). Germline CDR1 SEHNR, CDR2 FQNEAQ (reference sequence). V lost 5 bases to trimming and J lost 0 bases, with 10 bases between them. There are 14 residues in the CDR3. This CDR3 reads CASSRRDNQETQYF. CDR3 bases: TGTGCCAGCAGCCGTAGGGACAACCAAGAGACCCAGTACTTC.

V usage is TRBV7-2 and J usage is TRBJ2-3; 9 bases are shared with TRBD2. This CDR3 has 14 amino acids. Germline assignment: CDR1 SGHTA and CDR2 FQGNSA. The J segment lost 0 bases and the V segment lost 6 bases, leaving 1 base of the junction unmatched. The CDR3 DNA reads as TGTGCCAGCAGGACTAGCGGCAGCACAGATACGCAGTATTTT. It is translated as CASRTSGSTDTQYF.

As regards this clone: A much larger clonotype is one base distant, so this may be a read error. The chain employs TRBV7-3 and TRBJ2-7; 8 nucleotides agree with TRBD1. V was clipped by 3 bases and J by 3 bases; unmatched bases: 1. Looked up from germline, CDR1 is SGHTA and CDR2 is FQGTGA. The CDR3 is made up of 13 amino acids. Here the CDR3 reads CASSLTGDYEQYF. The DNA for the CDR3 is TGTGCCAGCAGCTTGACAGGGGACTACGAGCAGTACTTC.

V usage is TRBV5-4 and J usage is TRBJ2-7; tentatively, D is TRBD2 (6 bases). The germline V gene has CDR1 SGHNT and CDR2 YYREEE (reference sequence). Trimming shortened V by 4 bases and J by 2 bases, and 13 bases separated the two germline ends. The CDR3 is made up of 14 amino acids. This CDR3 reads CASSPTSMPYEQYF. As DNA, the CDR3 is TGTGCCAGCAGCCCGACTAGTATGCCCTACGAGCAGTACTTC.

This chain links TRBV10-3 with TRBJ2-1; the match to TRBD1 covers 7 bases. Germline lookup yields CDR1 ENHRY and CDR2 SYGVKD. The CDR3 consists of 14 residues. J gave up 2 bases and V 11 bases, and 9 bases lay outside the gene matches. The DNA for the CDR3 is TGTGCCGCACGATCAGGACAGGCCTACAATGAGCAGTTCTTC. Its translation: CAARSGQAYNEQFF.

The chain couples TRBV5-1 to TRBJ2-1, with 9 positions matching TRBD1. CDR1 and CDR2 (germline): SGHRS, YFSETQ. V lost 4 bases and J lost 6; bases outside the gene matches: 5. The CDR3 contains 14 residues. CDR3 sequence: CASSGGTGINEQFF. CDR3 sequence (DNA): TGCGCCAGCAGCGGCGGGACAGGGATCAATGAGCAGTTCTTC.

This chain links TRBV28 with TRBJ1-1; perhaps TRBD1 as D (5 bases). Trimming stripped 5 bases from V and 2 bases from J, with 12 bases between. The CDR3 covers 14 residues. Germline-derived CDR1 and CDR2 are MDHEN and SYDVKM. CDR3 DNA sequence: TGTGCCAGCAGTCCACTGACAGAAAACACTGAAGCTTTCTTT. This gives the protein CASSPLTENTEAFF.

The chain couples TRBV27 to TRBJ2-7, with D tentatively TRBD1 (6 bases). The CDR3 consists of 14 residues. Germline CDR1 is MNHEY and CDR2 is SMNVEV (reference sequence). Trimming left V 9 bases short and J 2 bases short, with 17 bases between. CDR3 residues: CASRTGTFAYEQYF. The DNA of the CDR3 is TGTGCCAGTCGAACAGGGACCTTTGCCTACGAGCAGTACTTC.

The chain is built from TRBV27 and TRBJ1-1; D ambiguous. V dropped 3 bases and J dropped 2 bases, with 10 bases sitting between them. Germline CDR1 reads MNHEY; CDR2 reads SMNVEV (reference sequence). This CDR3 has 14 amino acids. In DNA, the CDR3 is TGTGCCAGCAGTTTCCGCGGCAAAAACACTGAAGCTTTCTTT. Protein sequence: CASSFRGKNTEAFF.

The chain combines TRBV21-1 with TRBJ1-4. TRBV21-1 is given as a pseudogene. The CDR3 is made up of 16 amino acids. DNA of the CDR3: TGTGCCAGCAGCCCTATGGTGAGGACAACTAATGAAAAACTGTTTTTT. Translated: CASSPMVRTTNEKLFF.

The chain recombines TRBV6-5 with TRBJ2-5, with no clear D. With 0 bases removed from V and 5 bases from J, the gap between germline ends came to 13 bases. Per the germline V gene, CDR1 is MNHEY and CDR2 is SVGAGI. The CDR3 is made up of 15 amino acids. The CDR3 region is CASSYSRTASETQYF. The DNA of the CDR3 is TGTGCCAGCAGTTACTCCCGAACAGCATCGGAGACCCAGTACTTC.

This clone was counted between two and nine times. V is TRBV30 and J is TRBJ2-2; TRBD1 matches 7 bases. The germline gives CDR1 GTSNPN, CDR2 SVGIG (reference sequence). CDR3 length: 13 residues. J lost 5 bases, V lost 3 bases, and 3 bases had no gene match. CDR3 region: CAWRRQGTGELFF. The CDR3 bases are TGTGCCTGGAGGAGACAGGGTACCGGGGAGCTGTTTTTT.